The 20 T cell receptor beta chains below were found in one sample sequenced in a study of CD8 T cells in ankylosing spondylitis. TCRdb passed the 5' RACE reads through MiXCR, listing each CDR3 protein once. Of about 250,000 distinct CDR3 sequences listed, approximately 8.4% are singletons. Material for sequencing was blood, either unsorted or a sorted T cell fraction (not recorded which). These receptors all stem from a female donor with ankylosing spondylitis or in good health (not recorded which).

This clonotype was recorded at least ten times. The chain employs TRBV5-5 and TRBJ2-3; D may be TRBD1 or TRBD2 (5 bases each). Deletions cut 3 bases from V and 3 bases from J, with 17 bases between. The germline CDR1 and CDR2 sequences are SGHKS and YYEKEE (reference sequence). This CDR3 has 16 amino acids. CDR3 nucleotides: TGTGCCAGCAGCTCCTCGGGGCATCTAAGAACAGATACGCAGTATTTT. Its translation is CASSSSGHLRTDTQYF.

There are many counts of this clonotype. The chain is built from TRBV5-6 and TRBJ2-7, with 9 bases that match TRBD2. This CDR3 is 16 amino acids long. The V gene end was trimmed by 1 base and the J gene end by 2 bases; junction bases not matched to a gene: 7. The germline V gene encodes CDR1 SGHDT and CDR2 YYEEEE. Here the CDR3 reads CASSLLTSGFTYEQYF. The CDR3 DNA sequence: TGTGCCAGCAGCTTGCTGACTAGCGGATTCACCTACGAGCAGTACTTC.

This clonotype showed up many times. At one end, the junction sequence differs from germline, possibly due to a read error. The chain links TRBV7-2 to TRBJ2-1; D gene ambiguous. CDR1 and CDR2 from the germline V gene are SGHTA and FQGNSA. This CDR3 spans 11 amino acids. This CDR3 reads CASSLGEGKVF. Written as DNA, the CDR3 is TGTGCCAGCAGCTTAGGGGAAGGTAAGGTCTTC.

This clonotype came up many times. The chain couples TRBV5-1 to TRBJ1-1; a weak D match, TRBD1 (5 bases). This CDR3 region has 14 residues. CDR1 and CDR2 (germline): SGHRS, YFSETQ. Trimming removed 2 bases at V and 1 base at J, with 9 bases between. DNA of the CDR3: TGCGCCAGCAGCTTAAGAGGGGAGAACACTGAAGCTTTCTTT. Amino acid sequence: CASSLRGENTEAFF. Full variable domain (missing parts from reference TRBV5-1 and TRBJ1-1): KAGVTQTPRYLIKTRGQQVTLSCSPISGHRSVSWYQQTPGQGLQFLFEYFSETQRNKGNFPGRFSGRQFSNSRSEMNVSTLELGDSALYLCASSLRGENTEAFFGQGTRLTVV.

This clonotype came up many times. The genes are TRBV5-1 and TRBJ2-1; D gene ambiguous. Germline V CDR1 and CDR2: SGHRS, YFSETQ. Trimming took 6 bases from V and 10 from J, leaving 26 bases between them. The CDR3 totals 16 residues. CDR3 sequence: CASTLARARDFREQFF. CDR3 nucleotides: TGCGCCAGCACCCTGGCCCGGGCCCGTGATTTTAGGGAGCAGTTCTTC.

This clonotype appeared many times. The rearrangement joins TRBV15 to TRBJ1-4; TRBD1 might be the D (6 bases). The length of the CDR3 is 17 residues. Germline CDR1 and CDR2: LNHNV and YYDKDF (reference sequence). V was cut by 4 bases and J by 5 bases, with 20 bases left in between. This CDR3 is CATSTLRGPRRNEKLFF. The CDR3 DNA is TGTGCCACCAGCACCCTCAGGGGACCTCGGCGGAATGAAAAACTGTTTTTT.

Many counts were recorded for this clonotype. The V gene is TRBV3-1, the J gene TRBJ2-2; D possibly corresponds to TRBD2 (5 bases). The CDR3 is 13 residues long. The ends were cut back, 6 bases at V and 6 bases at J, with 11 bases in the middle. Germline lookup yields CDR1 LGHDT and CDR2 YNNKEL (reference sequence). The CDR3 DNA sequence: TGTGCCAGCAGACCCTCCGGGGCCGGGGAGCTGTTTTTT. It yields the protein CASRPSGAGELFF. Together with reference TRBV3-1 and TRBJ2-2, the CDR3 gives the full variable domain: DTAVSQTPKYLVTQMGNDKSIKCEQNLGHDTMYWYKQDSKKFLKIMFSYNNKELIINETVPNRFSPKSPDKAHLNLHINSLELGDSAVYFCASRPSGAGELFFGEGSRLTVL.

This clonotype was seen many times. The V gene is TRBV18, the J gene TRBJ1-1; weak D call: TRBD1 (6 bases). V lost 3 bases to trimming and J lost 2 bases, with 10 bases between them. The CDR3 length is 14 residues. CDR1 and CDR2 from the germline V gene are KGHSH and LQKENI. The CDR3 DNA follows: TGTGCCAGCTCACCCTTCAGGGGTAACACTGAAGCTTTCTTT. Translating it yields CASSPFRGNTEAFF.

The chain uses TRBV2 and TRBJ1-1; tentative D call: TRBD1 (5 bases). Germline V CDR1 and CDR2: SNHLY, FYNNEI. This CDR3 region has 13 residues. The V and J ends lost 6 bases and 10 bases respectively, with 18 bases between them. CDR3 sequence reads: CASSLLGHRAAFF. The CDR3 region has the DNA TGTGCCAGCAGCCTTCTCGGACACCGAGCAGCTTTCTTT.

This clonotype was counted many times. The rearrangement joins TRBV4-3 to TRBJ2-1; no definite D call. From germline, CDR1 is LGHNA and CDR2 YSLEER. This CDR3 comprises 15 residues. V dropped 4 bases and J dropped 1 base, with 11 bases sitting between them. DNA of the CDR3: TGCGCCAGCAGCCCCTCCCACGGGTCCTACAATGAGCAGTTCTTC. As protein: CASSPSHGSYNEQFF.

This clonotype was detected only a few times. This sequence joins TRBV6-5 and TRBJ1-1; unclear D gene. Germline CDR1 reads MNHEY; CDR2 reads SVGAGI. The CDR3 extends over 14 amino acids. Trimming left V 1 base short and J 7 bases short, with 13 bases between. In nucleotides, the CDR3 is TGTGCCAGCAGTTACTTCCCTGATCCCGATGAAGCTTTCTTT. Encoded protein: CASSYFPDPDEAFF.

This clonotype came up many times. This chain uses TRBV5-1 with TRBJ2-5, with TRBD2 identical over 8 bases. Germline assignment: CDR1 SGHRS and CDR2 YFSETQ. The CDR3 has 14 amino acids. J gave up 5 bases and V 4 bases, and 7 bases lay outside the gene matches. The CDR3 DNA reads as TGCGCCAGCAGCCCCGGGACTAGAAAGGAGACCCAGTACTTC. Its protein product is CASSPGTRKETQYF.

This clonotype was counted ten times or more. The genes are TRBV24-1 and TRBJ2-2; perhaps TRBD1 as D (6 bases). V lost 3 bases and J lost 4, with 11 bases in between. Germline V CDR1 and CDR2: KGHDR, SFDVKD. This CDR3 is 15 amino acids long. The CDR3 bases are TGTGCCACCAGTGATCCCCGACAGGTCACCGGGGAGCTGTTTTTT. Its protein product is CATSDPRQVTGELFF.

This clonotype has more than one count but fewer than ten. CDR3 loop: CASSLERGRDTQYF. The CDR3 DNA is TGTGCCAGCAGTTTGGAGCGGGGGAGGGATACGCAGTATTTT. This chain uses TRBV28 with TRBJ2-3, with TRBD2 matching over 8 bases. J was trimmed by 6 bases and V by 3 bases; bases with no gene match: 5. The germline gives CDR1 MDHEN, CDR2 SYDVKM. This CDR3 has 14 residues.

This clonotype was seen at least ten times. The rearrangement joins TRBV20-1 to TRBJ2-1, with D perhaps given as TRBD1 or TRBD2 (6 bases each). CDR1 and CDR2 (germline): DFQATT, SNEGSKA (reference sequence). The V gene lost 1 base and the J gene lost 4 bases, with 14 bases spanning the gap. The CDR3 sequence is 15 residues long. CDR3 sequence (DNA): TGCAGTGCTAGAGGGTTGGGGGGCCCTTACAATGAGCAGTTCTTC. This encodes CSARGLGGPYNEQFF.

This clonotype was recorded at least ten times. The chain recombines TRBV29-1 with TRBJ1-5; no reliable D call. Per germline, CDR1 SQVTM and CDR2 ANQGSEA. V was trimmed by 4 bases and J by 0 bases, leaving 10 bases between them. CDR3 size: 14 residues. The CDR3 reads CSVVPGNSNQPQHF. The CDR3 DNA follows: TGCAGCGTTGTTCCCGGGAATAGCAATCAGCCCCAGCATTTT.

This clonotype was seen repeatedly, ten times or more. The chain is built from TRBV7-2 and TRBJ2-1, with D unclear. Deletions cut 5 bases from V and 8 bases from J, with 10 bases between. Germline CDR1 and CDR2: SGHTA and FQGNSA. The CDR3 contains 12 residues. The CDR3 nucleotides are TGTGCCAGCAGCCAGAGATTGGATGAGCAGTTCTTC. Encoded protein: CASSQRLDEQFF.

There are many counts of this clonotype. The chain combines TRBV7-9 with TRBJ1-5, with D unresolved. Between the trimmed V and J ends, which lost 6 bases and 1 base, there was a span of 10 bases. The CDR3 consists of 14 residues. Germline assignment: CDR1 SEHNR and CDR2 FQNEAQ (reference sequence). CDR3 nucleotides: TGTGCCAGCAGTCGTGACCGAAGCAATCAGCCCCAGCATTTT. It yields the protein CASSRDRSNQPQHF.

This clonotype occurred many times. J is TRBJ1-2 and V is TRBV6-6; D is unresolved. Germline V gene sequence: CDR1 MNHNY, CDR2 SVGAGI (reference sequence). Deletions cut 1 base from V and 4 bases from J, with 19 bases between. The CDR3 is 17 residues long. This CDR3 is CASSYLKPGPSVYGYTF. Written as DNA, the CDR3 is TGTGCCAGCAGTTACTTAAAACCCGGGCCCTCGGTCTATGGCTACACCTTC.

The sample holds a few counts of this clonotype. The chain links TRBV7-9 to TRBJ2-3; TRBD1 agrees at 8 bases. Germline V gene data show CDR1 as SEHNR and CDR2 as FQNEAQ (reference sequence). The CDR3 spans 16 residues. The ends lost 1 base at V and 4 bases at J; junction bases unmatched: 7. The CDR3 region is CASSLGTGLSADTQYF. CDR3 in DNA: TGTGCCAGCAGCTTAGGGACAGGGCTGTCGGCAGATACGCAGTATTTT.